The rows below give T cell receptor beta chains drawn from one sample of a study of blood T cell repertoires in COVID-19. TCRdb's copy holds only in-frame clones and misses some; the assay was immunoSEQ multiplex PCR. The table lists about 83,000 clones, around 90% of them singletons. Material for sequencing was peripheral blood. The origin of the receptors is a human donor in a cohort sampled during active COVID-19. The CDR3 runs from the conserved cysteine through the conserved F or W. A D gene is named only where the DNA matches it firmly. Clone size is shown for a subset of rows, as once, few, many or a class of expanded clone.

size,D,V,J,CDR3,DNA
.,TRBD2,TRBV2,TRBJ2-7,CATGTRHEQYF,TGTGCCACCGGGACTAGACACGAGCAGTACTTC
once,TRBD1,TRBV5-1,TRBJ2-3,CASSQGATDTQYF,TGCGCCAGCAGCCAGGGGGCAACAGATACGCAGTATTTT
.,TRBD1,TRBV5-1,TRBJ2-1,CASRTGQGSYNEQFF,TGCGCCAGCAGAACGGGACAGGGGTCCTACAATGAGCAGTTCTTC
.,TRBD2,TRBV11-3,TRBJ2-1,CASSSRTSGRFDEQFF,TGTGCCAGCAGCAGCAGGACTAGCGGGAGGTTCGATGAGCAGTTCTTC
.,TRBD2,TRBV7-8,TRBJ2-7,CASSPVTSGASYEQYF,TGTGCCAGCAGCCCTGTCACTAGCGGGGCCTCCTACGAGCAGTACTTC
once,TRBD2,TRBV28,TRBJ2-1,CASSLAGGEVQFF,TGTGCCAGCAGTTTGGCGGGAGGGGAGGTGCAGTTCTTC
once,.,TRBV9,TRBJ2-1,CASSTRPEEEEQFF,TGTGCCAGCAGCACACGACCGGAGGAGGAGGAGCAGTTCTTC
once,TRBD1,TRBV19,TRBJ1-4,CASSTTDRAWNEKLFF,TGTGCCAGTAGTACAACAGACAGGGCTTGGAATGAAAAACTGTTTTTT
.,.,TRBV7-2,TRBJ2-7,CASSLQAAGSSYEQYF,TGTGCCAGCAGCTTACAGGCCGCGGGGAGTTCCTACGAGCAGTACTTC
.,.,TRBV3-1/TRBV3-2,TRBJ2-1,CASRHSGEQFF,TGTGCCAGCAGACATTCGGGTGAGCAGTTCTTC
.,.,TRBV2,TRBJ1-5,CASSTGTQIQPQHF,TGTGCCAGCAGTACCGGAACACAGATTCAGCCCCAGCATTTT
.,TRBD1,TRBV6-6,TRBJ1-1,CASNGQGNTEAFF,TGTGCCAGCAACGGACAGGGGAACACTGAAGCTTTCTTT
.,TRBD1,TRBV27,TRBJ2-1,CASSSRQGADNEQFF,TGTGCCAGCAGTTCCCGACAGGGGGCCGACAATGAGCAGTTCTTC
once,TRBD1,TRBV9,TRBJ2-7,CASSVGQDFSYEQYF,TGTGCCAGCAGCGTCGGACAGGACTTCTCCTACGAGCAGTACTTC
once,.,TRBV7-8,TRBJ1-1,CASSFVPLNTEAFF,TGTGCCAGCAGCTTTGTCCCATTGAACACTGAAGCTTTCTTT
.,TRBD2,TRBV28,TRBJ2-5,CASTLGGLAGGETQYF,TGTGCCAGCACCCTCGGGGGACTAGCGGGAGGAGAGACCCAGTACTTC
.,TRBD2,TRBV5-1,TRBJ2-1,CASSARTSGNSYNEQFF,TGCGCCAGCAGCGCCAGGACTAGCGGTAACTCCTACAATGAGCAGTTCTTC
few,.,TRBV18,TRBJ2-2,CASSPPSGTGELFF,TGTGCCAGCTCACCACCTTCCGGCACCGGGGAGCTGTTTTTT
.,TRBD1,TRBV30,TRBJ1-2,CAWRTGGLGGYTF,TGTGCCTGGAGGACAGGGGGTTTGGGTGGCTACACCTTC
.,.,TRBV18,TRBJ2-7,CASSPGRTTSYEQYF,TGTGCCAGCTCACCAGGGCGGACAACCTCCTACGAGCAGTACTTC
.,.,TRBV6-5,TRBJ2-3,CASRDTTDRGYTQYF,TGTGCCAGCAGGGATACTACTGACCGGGGGTATACGCAGTATTTT
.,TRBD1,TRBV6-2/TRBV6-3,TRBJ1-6,CASSPGQGRSPLHF,TGTGCCAGCAGCCCAGGACAGGGGAGGTCACCCCTCCACTTT
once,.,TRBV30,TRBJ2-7,CAWSVRTDSYEQYF,TGTGCCTGGAGTGTTCGGACAGATTCCTACGAGCAGTACTTC
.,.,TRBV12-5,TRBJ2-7,CASGLARGSPYEQYF,TGTGCTAGTGGTTTGGCCCGGGGAAGTCCCTACGAGCAGTACTTC
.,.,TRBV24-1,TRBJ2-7,CATSDLNRDEQYF,TGTGCCACCAGTGATCTCAACAGGGACGAGCAGTACTTC
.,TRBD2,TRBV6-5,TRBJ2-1,CASSSRASGHNEQFF,TGTGCCAGCAGTTCAAGGGCTAGCGGTCACAATGAGCAGTTCTTC
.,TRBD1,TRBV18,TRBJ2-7,CASSPDRGSSAEQYF,TGTGCCAGCTCACCGGACAGGGGTTCATCGGCGGAGCAGTACTTC
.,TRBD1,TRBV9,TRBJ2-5,CASSATGVGETQYF,TGTGCCAGCAGCGCGACAGGGGTTGGGGAGACCCAGTACTTC
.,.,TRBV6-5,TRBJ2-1,CASSYETLGYNEQFF,TGTGCCAGCAGTTACGAAACCCTAGGCTACAATGAGCAGTTCTTC
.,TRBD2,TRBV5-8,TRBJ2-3,CASSLGGSGAYTDTQYF,TGTGCCAGCAGCTTGGGGGGAAGCGGGGCATACACAGATACGCAGTATTTT
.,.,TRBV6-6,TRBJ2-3,CASSLRDTQYF,TGTGCCAGCAGCCTGAGAGATACGCAGTATTTT